Many counts were recorded for the clone carrying this T cell receptor beta chain. Its antigen is not identified. V was pared by 8 bases and J by 0 bases, with 8 bases between. Germline CDR1 is ENHRY and CDR2 is SYGVKD. The CDR3 is 12 amino acids. Time point specified: patch test 1, 2 weeks after DPC sensitization. The treatment denotes: therapeutic diphenylcyclopropenone sensitization with weekly scalp DPC. As the library was built, unique molecular identifiers were attached to individual cDNA molecules. TCRdb re-called the RACE reads through MiXCR, storing one row per CDR3 protein. The sample has approximately 110,000 distinct CDR3 sequences; 9.5% to 11% are singletons. The data originate from a study of human T cells and chemical hapten exposure. Points from the study as a whole: Among TCRs, those above 1 in 1000 frequency were unaffected by DPC sensitization.

The chain couples TRBV10-3 to TRBJ2-7; D remains ambiguous. The sequence was collected from a woman in her 40s with alopecia areata. Some clones in this sample may be carry-over from other donors' samples. Source: whole blood, taken in connection with sensitization to the hapten diphenylcyclopropenone (DPC). This chain's CDR3 is CAIGRSSYEQYF. Here the CDR3 DNA reads TGTGCCATCGGAAGAAGCTCCTACGAGCAGTACTTC.